A single sample is the source of the 18 T cell receptor beta chains below, sequenced in a study of CD8+CD57+ T cells in acquired aplastic anemia. Genomic DNA was employed as the template in profiling TCR beta VDJ and CDR3. TCRdb analysed the reads with MiXCR anew, one entry per CDR3 protein. This table has about 200,000 distinct CDR3 sequences, 65% appearing once. It was patients with CD8+CD57+ cell expansion by flow cytometry who were chosen for sequencing. The sample consisted of sorted CD4+, CD8+, or CD8+CD57+ T cells (not recorded which) from PBMCs. The receptors were sampled from a human donor with aplastic anemia.

The sample holds one count of this clonotype. Germline and junction disagree at one end, which may indicate a read error. V usage is TRBV5-1 and J usage is TRBJ2-2, with 11 bases matching TRBD2. There are 12 residues in the CDR3. Germline V gives CDR1 SGHRS, CDR2 YFSETQ. The CDR3 DNA is TGTGCCAGCAGCTTAAGTAGTAGCGGGGGGGCTTTT. This translates into CASSLSSSGGAF.

The rearrangement links TRBV10-3 to TRBJ1-1; no definite D call. The CDR3 contains 13 residues. V gave up 9 bases and J gave up 0 bases, with 11 bases separating them. The V gene's germline CDR1 is ENHRY and CDR2 SYGVKD. CDR3 amino acids: CAMQNGVNTEAFF. The CDR3 DNA sequence: TGTGCCATGCAGAACGGAGTGAACACTGAAGCTTTCTTT.

The CDR3 nucleotides read TGTGCCACCAGTGATTTCCGGACTAGCCTAGAGACCCAGTACTTC. It specifies CATSDFRTSLETQYF. The chain recombines TRBV24-1 with TRBJ2-5, with 8 bases identical to TRBD2. CDR3 length: 15 residues. The V segment lost 1 base and the J segment 4 bases; nucleotides outside the gene matches: 4. CDR1 is KGHDR, CDR2 SFDVKD, per germline.

This clonotype was observed a handful of times. The genes are TRBV20-1 and TRBJ2-7; 9 nucleotides agree with TRBD1. The CDR3 loop spans 12 amino acids. With V trimmed by 5 bases and J by 7 bases, 6 bases remained unmatched. From germline, CDR1 is DFQATT and CDR2 SNEGSKA (reference sequence). The CDR3 loop is CSAGRTGEEQYF. CDR3 nucleotides: TGCAGTGCTGGAAGGACAGGGGAAGAGCAGTACTTC.

The J gene is TRBJ1-1, the V gene TRBV29-1; D call uncertain. The CDR3 is 12 amino acids. Germline V gene data show CDR1 as SQVTM and CDR2 as ANQGSEA. V was pared by 4 bases and J by 1 base, with 7 bases between. This CDR3 is CSVALSNTEAFF. The CDR3 coding sequence is TGCAGCGTTGCTTTGTCGAACACTGAAGCTTTCTTT.

This clonotype was picked up a small number of times. The CDR3 spells CASSLGITEAFF. CDR3 nucleotides: TGTGCCAGCAGCCTGGGGATCACTGAAGCTTTCTTT. The chain employs TRBV7-9 and TRBJ1-1; D gene unclear. Germline-derived CDR1 and CDR2 are SEHNR and FQNEAQ (reference sequence). Trimming removed 5 bases from V and 4 bases from J, with 8 bases in between. CDR3 size: 12 residues.

This clonotype was detected once. The chain has TRBV2 and TRBJ2-1, with TRBD1 matching 9 bases. The CDR3 spans 11 residues. Germline CDR1 is SNHLY and CDR2 is FYNNEI. J lost 15 bases, V lost 6 bases, and 6 bases had no gene match. In DNA form, the CDR3 reads TGTGCCAGCAGGTTACAGGGGGCCGGGTTCTTC. Translated, it gives CASRLQGAGFF.

The chain employs TRBV19 and TRBJ2-1; D remains ambiguous. The V and J ends lost 5 bases and 6 bases respectively, with 5 bases between them. CDR1 is LNHDA, CDR2 SQIVND, per germline (reference sequence). This CDR3 region has 11 residues. For the CDR3, the DNA is TGTGCCAGTAGTGGACGCAATGAGCAGTTCTTC. Translating gives CASSGRNEQFF.

This rearrangement joins TRBV10-2 to TRBJ1-6; D may be TRBD1 (5 bases). Between the trimmed V and J ends, which lost 7 bases and 8 bases, there was a span of 6 bases. Germline V gene data show CDR1 as WSHSY and CDR2 as SAAADI. The CDR3 covers 11 residues. CDR3 coding DNA: TGCGCCAGCAAACAGGATTCACCCCTCCACTTT. As protein: CASKQDSPLHF.

The chain combines TRBV24-1 with TRBJ2-7, with 8 bases aligning to TRBD2. The CDR3 covers 16 residues. With V trimmed by 4 bases and J by 3 bases, 10 bases remained unmatched. CDR1 is KGHDR and CDR2 is SFDVKD in the germline V gene. The CDR3, as DNA: TGTGCCACCAGTGACTATCCCGGGACTAGTCTCTACGAGCAGTACTTC. Translating it yields CATSDYPGTSLYEQYF.

The rearrangement joins TRBV20-1 to TRBJ1-2; a possible D gene is TRBD1 (5 bases). CDR3 size: 13 residues. V was cut by 3 bases and J by 4 bases, with 12 bases left in between. Germline V gene sequence: CDR1 DFQATT, CDR2 SNEGSKA (reference sequence). The CDR3 nucleotides are TGCAGTGCTAGCCCCAGGGCGGGCTATGGCTACACCTTC. Its translation is CSASPRAGYGYTF.

In this sample, this clonotype turned up many times. The CDR3 protein is CASSSTWLCNYEQYF. The CDR3 DNA sequence: TGTGCCAGCAGCTCTACATGGCTATGCAACTACGAGCAGTACTTC. The genes are TRBV7-3 and TRBJ2-7; the D is unclear. V lost 4 bases and J lost 3, with 16 bases in between. Per germline, CDR1 SGHTA and CDR2 FQGTGA. This CDR3 region has 15 residues.

The chain recombines TRBV12-3 or TRBV12-4 with TRBJ1-5; TRBD1 agrees at 8 bases. This CDR3 has 15 amino acids. The J segment lost 4 bases and the V segment lost 7 bases, leaving 9 bases of the junction unmatched. For the CDR3, the DNA is TGTGCCAGCACCGACAGAACAGGGGGAAATCAGCCCCAGCATTTT. It specifies CASTDRTGGNQPQHF.

This chain uses TRBV5-1 with TRBJ2-7; a possible D gene is TRBD1 (6 bases). Deletions cut 0 bases from V and 3 bases from J, with 10 bases between. This CDR3 has 14 amino acids. Germline CDR1 reads SGHRS; CDR2 reads YFSETQ. CDR3: CASSLGDNLYEQYF. In DNA, the CDR3 is TGCGCCAGCAGCTTGGGGGACAACCTCTACGAGCAGTACTTC.

This clonotype is a singleton in its sample. A junction boundary mismatches the germline segment, possibly from a read error. This sequence joins TRBV7-9 and TRBJ2-5, with 8 bases identical to TRBD2. The CDR3 spans 13 residues. Per germline, CDR1 SEHNR and CDR2 FQNEAQ (reference sequence). In DNA form, the CDR3 reads TGTGCCAGCACCCTGCGGGGGGAAGAGGCCCAGTACTTC. This gives the protein CASTLRGEEAQYF.

This clonotype was seen a few times. V is TRBV2 and J is TRBJ2-5, with 11 bases lining up with TRBD2. CDR3 length equals 16 residues. The V gene's germline CDR1 is SNHLY and CDR2 FYNNEI. V lost 5 bases, J lost 2 bases, and 7 bases stayed unmatched. The CDR3 here is CASSTRLAGLQETQYF. CDR3 coding DNA: TGTGCCAGCAGTACACGACTAGCGGGGCTTCAAGAGACCCAGTACTTC.

The chain recombines TRBV2 with TRBJ1-5; tentatively, D is TRBD1 (5 bases). Germline CDR1 is SNHLY and CDR2 is FYNNEI. With 4 bases removed from V and 3 bases from J, the gap between germline ends came to 16 bases. The CDR3 spans 16 residues. This CDR3 reads CASSGGPTLFNQPQHF. DNA for the CDR3: TGTGCCAGCAGTGGGGGACCAACCCTATTCAATCAGCCCCAGCATTTT.

The chain couples TRBV11-2 to TRBJ2-2; 7 bases are shared with TRBD2. The CDR3 length is 16 residues. After removal of 5 bases from V and 7 bases from J, the junction contained 13 bases not matched to a gene. Germline V gene lookup returns CDR1 SGHAT and CDR2 FQNNGV. CDR3 protein: CASSDGRTSRIGELFF. CDR3 coding DNA: TGTGCCAGCAGCGACGGGAGGACTAGTCGTATCGGGGAGCTGTTTTTT. The complete variable domain, with remaining parts taken from reference TRBV11-2 and TRBJ2-2, reads EAGVAQSPRYKIIEKRQSVAFWCNPISGHATLYWYQQILGQGPKLLIQFQNNGVVDDSQLPKDRFSAERLKGVDSTLKIQPAKLEDSAVYLCASSDGRTSRIGELFFGEGSRLTVL.